The 31 T cell receptor beta chains below were found in one sample sequenced in a study of molecular identifiers for immune sequencing clone quantification. TCRdb reanalysed the PCR reads using MiXCR and keeps one entry per CDR3 protein. The data show 80,000 to 130,000 distinct CDR3 sequences, 36% seen once. The sample comprised naive CD8+ T cells from blood, with Jurkat cell RNA spiked in. Subset indicated: FACS-sorted CD8+CD4-CCR7+CD45RA+ naive T cells. The receptors stem from a human donor in good health. Some libraries in this study had Jurkat cell RNA spiked in.

This clonotype has at least ten counts. The V and J genes are TRBV5-4 and TRBJ2-3; 10 positions agree with TRBD1. Germline lookup yields CDR1 SGHNT and CDR2 YYREEE (reference sequence). CDR3 length equals 16 residues. V was pared by 0 bases and J by 4 bases, with 5 bases of the junction left unmatched. The CDR3 reads CASSLGWTGGPDTQYF. CDR3 in DNA: TGTGCCAGCAGCTTGGGCTGGACAGGGGGGCCAGATACGCAGTATTTT.

Notes on this clonotype: Since a much larger clone is just one base distant, this may be a read error. CDR3 DNA sequence: TGTGCCAGCAGCTCGGCCCCGGGATATACGCAGTATTTT. Translating it yields CASSSAPGYTQYF. This chain connects TRBV7-2 to TRBJ2-3, with TRBD2 as a possible D gene (5 bases). The CDR3 length is 13 residues. Germline V gene data show CDR1 as SGHTA and CDR2 as FQGNSA. With 4 bases removed from V and 7 bases from J, the gap between germline ends came to 12 bases.

With regard to this clonotype: This is likely a read error, given that the CDR3 carries no conserved phenylalanine or tryptophan at its end. The rearrangement uses TRBV9 and TRBJ1-1; TRBD1 might be the D (5 bases). Germline lookup yields CDR1 SGDLS and CDR2 YYNGEE. The CDR3 covers 13 residues. The V and J ends lost 4 bases and 3 bases respectively, with 10 bases between them. For the CDR3, the DNA is TGTGCCAGCAGCACCCCGGGGGACACTGAAGCTTTCATT. Translating gives CASSTPGDTEAFI.

Many counts were recorded for this clonotype. V usage is TRBV5-6 and J usage is TRBJ2-3, with unresolved D. Trimming cost V 7 bases and J 5 bases, with 17 bases left between them. Germline assignment: CDR1 SGHDT and CDR2 YYEEEE. This CDR3 contains 14 residues. CDR3 in DNA: TGTGCCAGCTTGTTAGGCAACATCCAAGATACGCAGTATTTT. Residues: CASLLGNIQDTQYF.

This clonotype came up many times. CDR3 amino acids: CASSLAPASYEQYF. The CDR3 bases are TGCGCCAGCAGCTTGGCCCCTGCCTCCTACGAGCAGTACTTC. The rearrangement uses TRBV5-1 and TRBJ2-7; no reliable D call. The germline V gene has CDR1 SGHRS and CDR2 YFSETQ. This CDR3 is 14 amino acids long. V was clipped by 0 bases and J by 0 bases, with 7 bases between them.

V usage is TRBV24-1 and J usage is TRBJ2-1; 12 bases line up with TRBD2. The CDR3 sequence is 17 residues long. The V gene's germline CDR1 is KGHDR and CDR2 SFDVKD. V dropped 4 bases and J dropped 10; count of bases not matched to a gene: 13. Here the CDR3 reads CATSDPRTSGMRGEQFF. DNA of the CDR3: TGTGCCACCAGTGACCCTAGGACTAGCGGGATGAGGGGGGAGCAGTTCTTC.

As concerns this clonotype: At one end the junction does not follow the germline gene, possibly because of a read error. CDR3 protein: CASSTSSDVWELVF. Written as DNA, the CDR3 is TGTGCCAGCAGCACCTCTAGCGATGTGTGGGAGCTGGTTTTT. The chain recombines TRBV7-9 with TRBJ2-2; D perhaps matches TRBD2 (6 bases). Germline V gene lookup returns CDR1 SEHNR and CDR2 FQNEAQ (reference sequence). This CDR3 region has 14 residues.

The chain is built from TRBV7-2 and TRBJ1-1, with D hard to call. CDR3 length: 14 amino acids. With 5 bases removed from V and 1 base from J, the gap between germline ends came to 11 bases. The germline V gene encodes CDR1 SGHTA and CDR2 FQGNSA. The CDR3 DNA reads as TGTGCCAGCAGCCGACATGTACCGAACACTGAAGCTTTCTTT. This sequence encodes CASSRHVPNTEAFF. Full variable domain (rest looked up from reference TRBV7-2 and TRBJ1-1): GAGVSQSPSNKVTEKGKDVELRCDPISGHTALYWYRQSLGQGLEFLIYFQGNSAPDKSGLPSDRFSAERTGGSVSTLTIQRTQQEDSAVYLCASSRHVPNTEAFFGQGTRLTVV.

Note on this clonotype: This may arise from a read error, as a much more abundant clone is one base away. Lacking the conserved final phenylalanine or tryptophan, this CDR3 likely reflects a read error. V is TRBV19 and J is TRBJ1-5; 7 bases align to TRBD1. The CDR3 is made up of 15 amino acids. Unmatched junction bases numbered 4, after V lost 5 bases and J lost 0 bases. Per germline, CDR1 LNHDA and CDR2 SQIVND (reference sequence). The CDR3 DNA follows: TGTGCCAGTAGTGACGACAGGGCTAGCAATCAGCCCCAGCATATT. Its protein product is CASSDDRASNQPQHI.

The rearrangement links TRBV11-2 to TRBJ2-3; 8 bases map to TRBD1. Germline V CDR1 and CDR2: SGHAT, FQNNGV. CDR3 length: 16 amino acids. V lost 1 base to trimming and J lost 12 bases; unmatched junction nucleotides: 15. CDR3 sequence reads: CASSLGPGGLSRSQYF. Written as DNA, the CDR3 is TGTGCCAGCAGCTTAGGTCCAGGGGGCCTTTCACGATCCCAGTATTTT.

At least ten counts were recorded for this clonotype. This chain connects TRBV7-2 to TRBJ2-7; D is unclear. Germline values: CDR1 SGHTA, CDR2 FQGNSA. The CDR3 has 13 residues. V gave up 1 base and J gave up 5 bases, with 9 bases separating them. CDR3 residues: CASSLVGVDEQYF. DNA of the CDR3: TGTGCCAGCAGCTTAGTTGGGGTTGACGAGCAGTACTTC.

For this clonotype: A read error is possible here, since a much larger clone lies one base away. The genes are TRBV28 and TRBJ2-3; TRBD2 matches at 8 bases. This CDR3 is built from 17 residues. The V gene's germline CDR1 is MDHEN and CDR2 SYDVKM. The CDR3 is CASRPPGLVISTDAQYF. The CDR3 coding sequence is TGTGCCAGCAGGCCCCCGGGACTAGTAATTAGCACAGATGCGCAGTATTTT.

As for this clonotype: It may be a read error: a sequence one base away is much more abundant. This rearrangement joins TRBV23-1 to TRBJ2-4; TRBD1 or TRBD2 may be the D gene (5 bases each). TRBV23-1 is reported as an ORF; its role is uncertain. The length of the CDR3 is 14 residues. Trimming left V 4 bases short and J 8 bases short, with 15 bases between. The CDR3 loop is CASSPPGRQHIQYF. The DNA of the CDR3 is TGCGCCAGCAGTCCCCCGGGACGCCAACACATTCAGTACTTC.

A few counts support this clonotype. J is TRBJ2-3 and V is TRBV12-3 or TRBV12-4, with D unclear. With 5 bases removed from V and 1 base from J, the gap between germline ends came to 16 bases. The CDR3 totals 16 residues. CDR3 sequence reads: CASSLPLEGGTDTQYF. The DNA for the CDR3 is TGTGCCAGCAGTCTTCCGCTAGAAGGCGGCACAGATACGCAGTATTTT.

On this clonotype itself: A much more abundant neighbour one base away suggests this may be a read error. The chain joins TRBV29-1 to TRBJ2-2; D gene uncertain. CDR1 is SQVTM and CDR2 is ANQGSEA in the germline V gene. The CDR3 length is 13 residues. V was clipped by 5 bases and J by 3 bases, with 10 bases between them. CDR3 nucleotides: TGCAGCGTTCTGGGTGCGGACACCGGGGAGCTGTTTTTT. This codes for CSVLGADTGELFF.

This clonotype was recorded a few times. The chain employs TRBV20-1 and TRBJ2-3; 8 nucleotides match TRBD2. Trimming removed 3 bases from V and 5 bases from J; junction bases left unmatched: 7. The CDR3 extends over 14 amino acids. Per the germline V gene, CDR1 is DFQATT and CDR2 is SNEGSKA (reference sequence). The CDR3, as DNA: TGCAGTGCTAGCCCGGGAGGGCCGGAAGATACGCAGTATTTT. Its protein product is CSASPGGPEDTQYF.

This clonotype occurred a few times. The chain joins TRBV2 to TRBJ2-7, with D perhaps matching TRBD2 (5 bases). Per the germline V gene, CDR1 is SNHLY and CDR2 is FYNNEI. V lost 4 bases and J 4 bases, leaving 20 bases between the germline ends. The CDR3 loop spans 16 amino acids. This chain's CDR3 is CASSASAEAKQYEQYF. CDR3 in DNA: TGTGCCAGCAGTGCGTCAGCGGAGGCCAAACAATACGAGCAGTACTTC. Based on the CDR3 plus reference TRBV2 and TRBJ2-7, the full variable domain is EPEVTQTPSHQVTQMGQEVILRCVPISNHLYFYWYRQILGQKVEFLVSFYNNEISEKSEIFDDQFSVERPDGSNFTLKIRSTKLEDSAMYFCASSASAEAKQYEQYFGPGTRLTVT.

This clonotype was counted at least ten times. The chain couples TRBV6-5 to TRBJ2-7; 9 positions agree with TRBD2. Trimming cost V 3 bases and J 7 bases; bases outside gene matches: 10. The CDR3 consists of 15 residues. CDR1 and CDR2 (germline): MNHEY, SVGAGI. The CDR3 loop is CASSYEASGTGEQYF. The CDR3 bases are TGTGCCAGCAGTTATGAGGCTAGCGGGACGGGGGAGCAGTACTTC.

This clonotype was seen a handful of times. The chain recombines TRBV24-1 with TRBJ2-7, with 11 positions matching TRBD1. The CDR3 is 16 amino acids. Germline lookup yields CDR1 KGHDR and CDR2 SFDVKD. V gave up 2 bases and J gave up 3 bases; unmatched junction bases: 5. CDR3 sequence reads: CATSDSTGTGGYEQYF. Written as DNA, the CDR3 is TGTGCCACCAGTGATTCCACCGGGACAGGGGGCTACGAGCAGTACTTC.

This clonotype was seen once. This is likely a read error, given that the CDR3 carries no conserved phenylalanine or tryptophan at its end. The chain recombines TRBV29-1 with TRBJ2-2; D may be TRBD2 (5 bases). The CDR3 runs 12 residues. In germline, CDR1 is SQVTM, CDR2 ANQGSEA. The V end was cut by 4 bases, the J end by 6 bases, with 9 bases between. The CDR3 is CSVGVGAGELFL. For the CDR3, the DNA is TGCAGCGTTGGGGTGGGAGCCGGGGAGCTGTTTCTT.

This clonotype was counted between two and nine times. The chain joins TRBV19 to TRBJ1-5; 9 bases map to TRBD1. This CDR3 spans 15 amino acids. The germline gives CDR1 LNHDA, CDR2 SQIVND (reference sequence). The trim removed 6 bases at V and 1 base at J, leaving 4 bases unmatched. CDR3: CASRATGGSNQPQHF. CDR3 in DNA: TGTGCCAGTAGAGCTACAGGGGGCAGCAATCAGCCCCAGCATTTT.

About this clonotype: One end of the junction is discordant with germline, which a read error may explain. The genes are TRBV6-5 and TRBJ2-5, with 11 nucleotides matching TRBD2. CDR3 length equals 15 residues. Germline-derived CDR1 and CDR2 are MNHEY and SVGAGI. CDR3 coding DNA: TGTGCCAGCAGTTCGATAGCGGGAGGGCCAGAGCCCCAGTACTTC. It yields the protein CASSSIAGGPEPQYF.

In the case of this clonotype: Being one base from a much bigger clone, this may be a read error. This chain connects TRBV28 to TRBJ2-4; D might be TRBD2 (6 bases). V lost 4 bases, J lost 6 bases, and 13 bases lay in between. CDR3 size: 14 residues. Germline CDR1 reads MDHEN; CDR2 reads SYDVKM. CDR3 amino acids: CASSYWGDVNIQYF. For the CDR3, the DNA is TGTGCCAGCAGTTATTGGGGGGATGTAAACATTCAGTACTTC. The full variable domain, with the rest looked up from reference TRBV28 and TRBJ2-4, is DVKVTQSSRYLVKRTGEKVFLECVQDMDHENMFWYRQDPGLGLRLIYFSYDVKMKEKGDIPEGYSVSREKKERFSLILESASTNQTSMYLCASSYWGDVNIQYFGAGTRLSVL.

This clonotype was observed a single time. It is likely a read error, because the conserved phenylalanine at the end of the CDR3 is missing. V gene TRBV6-2 or TRBV6-3 combines with J gene TRBJ2-3; tentative D call: TRBD2 (5 bases). Germline V lookup: CDR1 MNHEY, CDR2 SVGEGT. The CDR3 is made up of 14 amino acids. CDR3 protein: CASSKTTSTETQYY. The CDR3 nucleotides read TGTGCCAGCAGTAAGACTACAAGTACAGAAACGCAGTATTAT.

This sequence joins TRBV6-2 or TRBV6-3 and TRBJ2-6; D is tentatively TRBD1 or TRBD2 (5 bases each). V was shortened by 5 bases and J by 0 bases, with 20 bases between the two germline ends. Per germline, CDR1 MNHEY and CDR2 SVGEGT. The length of the CDR3 is 19 residues. CDR3 coding DNA: TGTGCCAGCAGTCTCTGGACGGGACCCATATACTCTGGGGCCAACGTCCTGACTTTC. Protein product: CASSLWTGPIYSGANVLTF.

CDR3 sequence reads: CASTHPSDTQYF. In DNA form, the CDR3 reads TGTGCCAGCACCCACCCCTCAGATACGCAGTATTTT. The rearrangement joins TRBV28 to TRBJ2-3; D is unclear. Germline CDR1 and CDR2: MDHEN and SYDVKM. The ends were cut back, 7 bases at V and 4 bases at J, with 9 bases in the middle. The CDR3 covers 12 residues.

Concerning this clonotype: One end of the junction is discordant with germline, which a read error may explain. The chain joins TRBV28 to TRBJ2-3, with D unresolved. This CDR3 comprises 16 residues. Germline CDR1 MDHEN, CDR2 SYDVKM. CDR3 in DNA: TGTGCCAGCAGTTCCCTCCTCTCTTGGGCCGTGGAAGGGCAGAATTTT. Protein sequence: CASSSLLSWAVEGQNF.

A few counts support this clonotype. This chain connects TRBV11-2 to TRBJ2-1, with D unclear. Germline assignment: CDR1 SGHAT and CDR2 FQNNGV. The CDR3 extends over 12 amino acids. V was shortened by 4 bases and J by 9 bases, with 10 bases between the two germline ends. The CDR3 region has the DNA TGTGCCAGCAGCTCCCCCCGATTTGAGCAGTTCTTC. Its protein product is CASSSPRFEQFF.

This clonotype was detected ten times or more. V usage is TRBV7-2 and J usage is TRBJ2-5; D is unresolved. Germline V lookup: CDR1 SGHTA, CDR2 FQGNSA. Trimming cost V 1 base and J 5 bases, with 14 bases left between them. CDR3 length: 15 amino acids. DNA of the CDR3: TGTGCCAGCAGCTTAGTTCTCCGACCCGATGAGACCCAGTACTTC. Translated: CASSLVLRPDETQYF.

V is TRBV20-1 and J is TRBJ2-7; 11 nucleotides align to TRBD2. V lost 1 base, J lost 5 bases, and 7 bases stayed unmatched. The CDR3 sequence is 15 residues long. Germline V gene data show CDR1 as DFQATT and CDR2 as SNEGSKA (reference sequence). DNA of the CDR3: TGCAGTGCTAGAGGGCTAGCGGGAGGAGGCCACGAGCAGTACTTC. Protein: CSARGLAGGGHEQYF.

This clonotype was found a few times. The rearrangement links TRBV11-2 to TRBJ2-2; 7 bases align to TRBD1. CDR3 length: 14 amino acids. The junction had 4 bases not matched to a gene; V was cut back by 4 bases and J by 5 bases. Per the germline V gene, CDR1 is SGHAT and CDR2 is FQNNGV. In nucleotides, the CDR3 is TGTGCCAGCAGCTATTACAGGGGAACCGGGGAGCTGTTTTTT. It is translated as CASSYYRGTGELFF.